This entry lists 20 T cell receptor beta chains sequenced from one sample in a study of vaccination effects on CD4 cells after COVID-19 (dated by TCRdb to 2022 to 2024). After approximately 11 days of culture, CD4+ T cells were isolated with the EasySep CD4+ T cell isolation kit. The library was produced with the immunoSEQ multiplex PCR assay. Held by TCRdb, this immuneACCESS table contains in-frame sequences only and omits some clones. Under half of the omission traces to an unresolved V gene where checked; the cause of the rest is unknown. Present in this sample are 35,000 to 40,000 clones, 82% of which were seen just once. The top ten constitute nearly 3% of the sample. Which antigens these TCRs recognize remains unknown. The source was CD4+ T cells from PBMCs cultured without peptide, collected before COVID-19 vaccination. These receptor sequences come from a human donor who received a COVID-19 vaccine.

V usage is TRBV7-9 and J usage is TRBJ1-2; D gene uncertain. The CDR3 consists of 12 residues. The V end was cut by 1 base, the J end by 5 bases, with 5 bases between. CDR1 is SEHNR, CDR2 FQNEAQ, per germline (reference sequence). The DNA for the CDR3 is TGTGCCAGCAGCTTAGACCGGTATGGCTACACCTTC. This gives the protein CASSLDRYGYTF.

In its sample, this clone ranks as large. V and J are TRBV18 and TRBJ1-1; 8 bases fit TRBD1. The V gene's germline CDR1 is KGHSH and CDR2 LQKENI. The CDR3 is 14 amino acids. V lost 6 bases and J lost 7; bases outside the gene matches: 10. CDR3 coding DNA: TGTGCCAGCTCCCGATCGGTGGGGACAGGTGAAGCTTTCTTT. Amino acids: CASSRSVGTGEAFF.

This chain links TRBV4-1 with TRBJ2-5; D may be TRBD1 (6 bases). In germline, CDR1 is MGHRA, CDR2 YSYEKL. Trimming left V 6 bases short and J 4 bases short, with 15 bases between. The CDR3 totals 14 residues. The CDR3 reads CASSLYRDGETQYF. The CDR3 region has the DNA TGCGCCAGCAGTCTTTACAGGGATGGAGAGACCCAGTACTTC.

This rearrangement joins TRBV11-2 to TRBJ2-2; the D gene is possibly TRBD2 (7 bases). Germline V gene data show CDR1 as SGHAT and CDR2 as FQNNGV. The V end lost 3 bases, the J end lost 6 bases, and 17 bases lay between the germline ends. The CDR3 totals 16 residues. Here the CDR3 DNA reads TGTGCCAGCAGCTTGGTGGGGGGGCCAGGTTCCGGGGAGCTGTTTTTT. Its protein product is CASSLVGGPGSGELFF.

The V and J genes are TRBV6-2 or TRBV6-3 and TRBJ2-1, with 11 nucleotides matching TRBD2. The V and J ends lost 0 bases and 10 bases, in that order; junction bases with no gene match: 8. This CDR3 contains 16 residues. The V gene's germline CDR1 is MNHEY and CDR2 SVGEGT. The CDR3 is CASSYSLAGGHVEQFF. The DNA for the CDR3 is TGTGCCAGCAGTTACTCTCTAGCGGGGGGCCACGTGGAGCAGTTCTTC.

The count of this clone is one. The chain joins TRBV7-2 to TRBJ2-3, with 8 bases fitting TRBD1. Germline values: CDR1 SGHTA, CDR2 FQGNSA. The CDR3 totals 14 residues. Trimming took 5 bases from V and 4 from J; bases not matched to a gene: 5. The DNA of the CDR3 is TGTGCCAGCAGCCGGACAGGGTACGCAGATACGCAGTATTTT. Protein sequence: CASSRTGYADTQYF.

The CDR3 coding sequence is TGTGCCAGCAGCTTAGAGCCAGCGTGGAACACCGGGGAGCTGTTTTTT. This translates into CASSLEPAWNTGELFF. V is TRBV13 and J is TRBJ2-2; D gene uncertain. This CDR3 has 16 amino acids. The germline CDR1 and CDR2 sequences are PRHDT and FYEKMQ (reference sequence). Trimming cost V 1 base and J 1 base, with 10 bases left between them.

The chain employs TRBV29-1 and TRBJ2-3; D is perhaps TRBD1 (5 bases). The germline V gene encodes CDR1 SQVTM and CDR2 ANQGSEA. CDR3 length: 12 residues. With 7 bases removed from V and 2 bases from J, the gap between germline ends came to 10 bases. The CDR3 DNA sequence: TGCAGCGCCAAAGGGGCCACAGATACGCAGTATTTT. Protein product: CSAKGATDTQYF.

The DNA of the CDR3 is TGCGCCAGCAGTGAGGGACAGAACCTCCAAGAGACCCAGTACTTC. Protein sequence: CASSEGQNLQETQYF. The chain joins TRBV10-1 to TRBJ2-5; tentatively, D is TRBD1 (6 bases). From germline, CDR1 is WNHNN and CDR2 SYGVQD (reference sequence). Trimming shortened V by 2 bases and J by 1 base, and 11 bases separated the two germline ends. This CDR3 spans 15 amino acids.

The chain links TRBV5-1 to TRBJ1-5; D remains ambiguous. The germline V gene has CDR1 SGHRS and CDR2 YFSETQ. V was shortened by 0 bases and J by 7 bases, with 11 bases between the two germline ends. CDR3 length: 14 amino acids. The CDR3 loop reads CASSLEGTSQPQHF. CDR3 DNA: TGCGCCAGCAGCTTGGAGGGAACAAGCCAGCCCCAGCATTTT.

This clone was seen a handful of times. This chain uses TRBV7-8 with TRBJ1-3; 8 nucleotides align to TRBD1. The CDR3 extends over 14 amino acids. Germline V gene lookup returns CDR1 SGHVS and CDR2 FQNEAQ. V was clipped by 8 bases and J by 7 bases; unmatched bases: 10. CDR3 nucleotides: TGTGCCAGCTCCCCAGGACAGGGAGGGAACACCATATATTTT. Translated: CASSPGQGGNTIYF.

This clone came up a few times. V gene TRBV5-1 combines with J gene TRBJ1-5, with TRBD1 as a possible D gene (5 bases). Germline V gene data show CDR1 as SGHRS and CDR2 as YFSETQ. CDR3 length: 15 amino acids. The V end lost 4 bases, the J end lost 6 bases, and 17 bases lay between the germline ends. The CDR3 DNA is TGCGCCAGCAGCCAAGGGGACGTTCCGGGTCAGCCCCAGCATTTT. Translation gives CASSQGDVPGQPQHF. Together with reference TRBV5-1 and TRBJ1-5, the CDR3 gives the full variable domain: KAGVTQTPRYLIKTRGQQVTLSCSPISGHRSVSWYQQTPGQGLQFLFEYFSETQRNKGNFPGRFSGRQFSNSRSEMNVSTLELGDSALYLCASSQGDVPGQPQHFGDGTRLSIL.

In DNA, the CDR3 is TGTGCCAGCAGCCTGGGATCCGAGGGAAACACCATATATTTT. This gives the protein CASSLGSEGNTIYF. V gene TRBV3-1 (or the pseudogene TRBV3-2) combines with J gene TRBJ1-3; unclear D gene. Germline V gene sequence: CDR1 LGHDT, CDR2 YNNKEL (reference sequence). Trimming removed 4 bases from V and 4 bases from J, with 11 bases in between. This CDR3 contains 14 residues.

The V and J genes are TRBV27 and TRBJ2-5, with TRBD1 identical over 7 bases. The germline V gene encodes CDR1 MNHEY and CDR2 SMNVEV (reference sequence). V was clipped by 5 bases and J by 4 bases; unmatched bases: 10. The CDR3 is made up of 15 amino acids. CDR3 sequence: CASSPTGNVIETQYF. In DNA form, the CDR3 reads TGTGCCAGCAGTCCGACAGGGAACGTGATAGAGACCCAGTACTTC.

This clone was seen a handful of times. The chain joins TRBV28 to TRBJ1-2; D is undetermined. Trimming took 3 bases from V and 2 from J, leaving 10 bases between them. The CDR3 extends over 14 amino acids. CDR1 and CDR2 from the germline V gene are MDHEN and SYDVKM. The CDR3: CASSFVGKNYGYTF. For the CDR3, the DNA is TGTGCCAGCAGTTTTGTGGGGAAGAACTATGGCTACACCTTC.

The rearrangement uses TRBV7-2 and TRBJ1-5; no definite D call. Per the germline V gene, CDR1 is SGHTA and CDR2 is FQGNSA. V was cut by 1 base and J by 2 bases, with 6 bases left in between. CDR3 length: 14 residues. CDR3 DNA sequence: TGTGCCAGCAGCTTAGAGTTTCGCAATCAGCCCCAGCATTTT. This translates into CASSLEFRNQPQHF.

This clone was seen a single time. The V gene is TRBV5-6, the J gene TRBJ1-5; 8 bases are a match to TRBD1. Per the germline V gene, CDR1 is SGHDT and CDR2 is YYEEEE. With V trimmed by 4 bases and J by 3 bases, 9 bases remained unmatched. The CDR3 spans 16 residues. CDR3 nucleotide sequence: TGTGCCAGCAGCCTCTCGGACAGGGCTTACAATCAGCCCCAGCATTTT. Protein: CASSLSDRAYNQPQHF.

This chain connects TRBV5-1 to TRBJ2-3; D remains ambiguous. The CDR3 consists of 14 residues. Germline V gene sequence: CDR1 SGHRS, CDR2 YFSETQ. V was trimmed by 4 bases and J by 2 bases, leaving 11 bases between them. The CDR3: CASSKGDSTDTQYF. The CDR3, as DNA: TGCGCCAGCAGCAAGGGCGATTCCACAGATACGCAGTATTTT.

The J gene is TRBJ1-1, the V gene TRBV7-2; 8 nucleotides agree with TRBD1. The CDR3 loop spans 14 amino acids. Trimming at V came to 5 bases and at J to 5 bases, leaving 7 bases not matched to a gene. CDR1 SGHTA and CDR2 FQGNSA come from the germline V gene. Here the CDR3 reads CASSGQGLGTEAFF. CDR3 DNA sequence: TGTGCCAGCAGCGGACAGGGATTGGGGACTGAAGCTTTCTTT.

This sequence joins TRBV5-1 and TRBJ1-5, with D perhaps matching TRBD1 (5 bases). Germline CDR1 reads SGHRS; CDR2 reads YFSETQ. The CDR3 is 15 amino acids. Trimming cost V 0 bases and J 2 bases, with 9 bases left between them. The CDR3 DNA sequence: TGCGCCAGCAGCTTGGATGGAGGGGGCAATCAGCCCCAGCATTTT. Translation: CASSLDGGGNQPQHF.